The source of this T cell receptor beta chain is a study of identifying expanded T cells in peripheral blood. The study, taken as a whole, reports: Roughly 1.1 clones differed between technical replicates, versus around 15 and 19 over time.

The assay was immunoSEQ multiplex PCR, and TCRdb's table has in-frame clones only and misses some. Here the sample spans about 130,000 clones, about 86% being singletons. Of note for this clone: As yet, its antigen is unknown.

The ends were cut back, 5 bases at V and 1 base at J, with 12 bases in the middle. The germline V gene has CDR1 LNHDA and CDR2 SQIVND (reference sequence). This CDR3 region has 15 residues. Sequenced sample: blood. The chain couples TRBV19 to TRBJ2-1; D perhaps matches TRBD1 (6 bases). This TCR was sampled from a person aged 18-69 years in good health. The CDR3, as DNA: TGTGCCAGTAGTCGGCACAGGGTTTCCTACAATGAGCAGTTCTTC. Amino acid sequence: CASSRHRVSYNEQFF.